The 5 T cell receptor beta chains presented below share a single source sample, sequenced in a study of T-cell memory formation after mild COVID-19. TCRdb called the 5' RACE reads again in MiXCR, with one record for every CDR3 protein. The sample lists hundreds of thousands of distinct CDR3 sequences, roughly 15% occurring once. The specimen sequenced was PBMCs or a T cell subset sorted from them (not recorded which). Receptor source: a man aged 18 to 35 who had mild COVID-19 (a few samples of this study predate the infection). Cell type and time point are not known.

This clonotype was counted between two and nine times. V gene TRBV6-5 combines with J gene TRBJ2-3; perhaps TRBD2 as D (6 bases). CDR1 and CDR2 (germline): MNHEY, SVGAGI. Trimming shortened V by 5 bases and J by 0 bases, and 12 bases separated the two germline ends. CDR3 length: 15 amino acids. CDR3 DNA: TGTGCCAGCAGTGAGCCCGCGGGAAGCACAGATACGCAGTATTTT. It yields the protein CASSEPAGSTDTQYF.

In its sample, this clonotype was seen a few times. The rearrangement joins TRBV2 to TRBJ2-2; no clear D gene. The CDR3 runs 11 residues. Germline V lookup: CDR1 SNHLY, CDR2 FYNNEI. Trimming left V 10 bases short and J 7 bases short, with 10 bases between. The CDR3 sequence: CATQSRGELFF. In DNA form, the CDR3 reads TGTGCCACCCAATCGCGCGGGGAGCTGTTTTTT. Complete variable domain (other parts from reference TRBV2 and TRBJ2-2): EPEVTQTPSHQVTQMGQEVILRCVPISNHLYFYWYRQILGQKVEFLVSFYNNEISEKSEIFDDQFSVERPDGSNFTLKIRSTKLEDSAMYFCATQSRGELFFGEGSRLTVL.

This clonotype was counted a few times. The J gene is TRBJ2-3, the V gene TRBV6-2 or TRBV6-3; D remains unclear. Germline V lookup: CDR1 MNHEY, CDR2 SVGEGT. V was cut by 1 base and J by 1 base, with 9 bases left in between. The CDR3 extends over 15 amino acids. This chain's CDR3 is CASSYFGRGTDTQYF. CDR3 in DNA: TGTGCCAGCAGTTACTTTGGACGGGGCACAGATACGCAGTATTTT.

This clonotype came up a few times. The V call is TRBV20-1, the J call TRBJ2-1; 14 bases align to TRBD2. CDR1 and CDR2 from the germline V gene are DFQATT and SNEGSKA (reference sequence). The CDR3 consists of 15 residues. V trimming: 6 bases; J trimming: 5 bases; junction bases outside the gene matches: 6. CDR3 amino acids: CSATAGLAGDNEQFF. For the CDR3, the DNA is TGCAGTGCGACAGCGGGACTAGCGGGGGACAATGAGCAGTTCTTC.

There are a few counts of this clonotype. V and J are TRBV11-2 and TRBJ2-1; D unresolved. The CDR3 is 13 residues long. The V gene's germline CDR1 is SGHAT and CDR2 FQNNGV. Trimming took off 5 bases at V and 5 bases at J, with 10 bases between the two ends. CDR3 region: CASSPVPNNEQFF. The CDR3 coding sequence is TGTGCCAGCAGCCCGGTGCCAAACAATGAGCAGTTCTTC.